These 16 T cell receptor beta chains came from one sample sequenced in a study of T cell repertoires in cytomegalovirus infection. One entry per CDR3 protein, called by TCRdb with MiXCR from the reads. The sample has about 400,000 distinct CDR3 sequences, roughly 18% seen once. The source material was PBMCs. The receptors derive from a human donor in good health (CMV status not recorded). Some clones in this sample may be carry-over from other donors' samples.

This clonotype came up many times. The gene calls are TRBV6-1 and TRBJ2-5; perhaps TRBD2 as D (5 bases). Germline V CDR1 and CDR2: MNHNS, SASEGT. This CDR3 contains 13 residues. V lost 2 bases and J 6 bases, leaving 10 bases between the germline ends. In DNA form, the CDR3 reads TGTGCCAGCAGTGAACCGGGGATCAAGACCCAGTACTTC. Translation: CASSEPGIKTQYF.

The gene calls are TRBV19 and TRBJ2-5; TRBD2 aligns across 8 bases. CDR3 size: 14 residues. Losses at the gene ends were 10 bases for V and 1 base for J; bases not matched to a gene: 8. Germline V gene sequence: CDR1 LNHDA, CDR2 SQIVND (reference sequence). The CDR3 reads CATSGTRFQETQYF. CDR3 nucleotides: TGTGCCACCTCCGGGACTAGATTCCAAGAGACCCAGTACTTC. Full variable domain (outside the CDR3, taken from reference TRBV19 and TRBJ2-5): DGGITQSPKYLFRKEGQNVTLSCEQNLNHDAMYWYRQDPGQGLRLIYYSQIVNDFQKGDIAEGYSVSREKKESFPLTVTSAQKNPTAFYLCATSGTRFQETQYFGPGTRLLVL.

As to this clonotype: The conserved closing phenylalanine or tryptophan is absent in this CDR3, likely reflecting a read error. The chain combines TRBV7-9 with TRBJ2-5; D not certain. V lost 3 bases to trimming and J lost 2 bases, with 7 bases between them. The length of the CDR3 is 13 residues. CDR1 SEHNR and CDR2 FQNEAQ come from the germline V gene (reference sequence). The CDR3 reads CASSFLQQETQYS. CDR3 nucleotide sequence: TGTGCCAGCAGCTTTTTACAGCAAGAGACCCAGTACTCC.

V gene TRBV18 combines with J gene TRBJ2-1; 7 bases align to TRBD1. CDR3 length: 15 residues. The junction had 1 base not matched to a gene; V was cut back by 1 base and J by 1 base. Germline-derived CDR1 and CDR2 are KGHSH and LQKENI. The CDR3 DNA sequence: TGTGCCAGCTCACCACGGGGACAGTCCTACAATGAGCAGTTCTTC. As protein: CASSPRGQSYNEQFF.

This CDR3 reads CASRTRLSTDTQYF. The CDR3, as DNA: TGTGCCAGCAGGACCAGGCTCAGCACAGATACGCAGTATTTT. This chain joins TRBV2 and TRBJ2-3; no firm D call. Trimming removed 6 bases from V and 0 bases from J, with 10 bases in between. The CDR3 loop spans 14 amino acids. The germline V gene has CDR1 SNHLY and CDR2 FYNNEI.

This clonotype was seen more than once but under ten times. This chain connects TRBV9 to TRBJ2-5; 8 bases align to TRBD2. V was pared by 3 bases and J by 5 bases, with 9 bases of the junction left unmatched. There are 15 residues in the CDR3. The germline CDR1 and CDR2 sequences are SGDLS and YYNGEE. The CDR3 DNA sequence: TGTGCCAGCAGCGCGACGGGAGGGGAATGGGAGACCCAGTACTTC. It specifies CASSATGGEWETQYF.

This clonotype was recorded a few times. The V call is TRBV12-3 or TRBV12-4, the J call TRBJ2-7; 8 bases fit TRBD1. Germline trimming cut 3 bases from V and 9 bases from J; bases unmatched to any gene: 4. The CDR3 totals 12 residues. The CDR3 reads CASSFTDRGQYF. DNA for the CDR3: TGTGCCAGCAGTTTTACCGACAGGGGGCAGTACTTC.

The chain recombines TRBV5-1 with TRBJ2-1; TRBD2 matches at 7 bases. J was trimmed by 5 bases and V by 5 bases; bases with no gene match: 10. This CDR3 spans 15 amino acids. Per germline, CDR1 SGHRS and CDR2 YFSETQ. The CDR3 DNA sequence: TGCGCCAGCAGGCTGACTACCCGGGGGGACAATGAGCAGTTCTTC. Translating it yields CASRLTTRGDNEQFF. Full variable domain (missing parts from reference TRBV5-1 and TRBJ2-1): KAGVTQTPRYLIKTRGQQVTLSCSPISGHRSVSWYQQTPGQGLQFLFEYFSETQRNKGNFPGRFSGRQFSNSRSEMNVSTLELGDSALYLCASRLTTRGDNEQFFGPGTRLTVL.

This clonotype was recorded at least ten times. Written as DNA, the CDR3 is TGTGCCAGCAGTTACGAAGACTACATTGCAGATACGCAGTATTTT. Protein product: CASSYEDYIADTQYF. This sequence joins TRBV6-2 or TRBV6-3 and TRBJ2-3; possible D gene TRBD2, 5 bases. Trimming left V 2 bases short and J 4 bases short, with 13 bases between. The CDR3 is made up of 15 amino acids. CDR1 and CDR2 from the germline V gene are MNHEY and SVGEGT.

This clonotype occurred many times. V and J are TRBV7-8 and TRBJ1-2, with 8 bases aligning to TRBD1. J was trimmed by 1 base and V by 6 bases; bases with no gene match: 10. The CDR3 totals 16 residues. Germline CDR1 is SGHVS and CDR2 is FQNEAQ. CDR3 residues: CASSLEGQVFNYGYTF. CDR3 bases: TGTGCCAGCAGTCTGGAGGGACAGGTCTTTAACTATGGCTACACCTTC. Full variable domain (outside the CDR3, taken from reference TRBV7-8 and TRBJ1-2): GAGVSQSPRYKVAKRGQDVALRCDPISGHVSLFWYQQALGQGPEFLTYFQNEAQLDKSGLPSDRFFAERPEGSVSTLKIQRTQQEDSAVYLCASSLEGQVFNYGYTFGSGTRLTVV.

This clonotype was recorded at least ten times. The chain has TRBV7-2 and TRBJ1-5, with a weak D call TRBD1 (6 bases). Germline V gene sequence: CDR1 SGHTA, CDR2 FQGNSA. Trimming left V 10 bases short and J 4 bases short, with 14 bases between. The CDR3 runs 13 residues. CDR3 nucleotides: TGTGCCACCTTAGGGGGGCCGAATCAGCCCCAGCATTTT. It specifies CATLGGPNQPQHF. The whole variable domain, filled in from reference TRBV7-2 and TRBJ1-5, reads GAGVSQSPSNKVTEKGKDVELRCDPISGHTALYWYRQSLGQGLEFLIYFQGNSAPDKSGLPSDRFSAERTGGSVSTLTIQRTQQEDSAVYLCATLGGPNQPQHFGDGTRLSIL.

V usage is TRBV20-1 and J usage is TRBJ2-7; D unclear. This CDR3 is built from 11 residues. Germline V CDR1 and CDR2: DFQATT, SNEGSKA (reference sequence). The ends were cut back, 4 bases at V and 3 bases at J, with 7 bases in the middle. The CDR3 sequence is CSATLGYEQYF. CDR3 coding DNA: TGCAGTGCTACACTGGGCTACGAGCAGTACTTC.

The table lists this clonotype with a few counts. The chain uses TRBV2 and TRBJ2-7; D remains unclear. This CDR3 has 11 amino acids. Trimming cost V 6 bases and J 1 base, with 4 bases left between them. Germline assignment: CDR1 SNHLY and CDR2 FYNNEI. The CDR3 sequence is CASRVSYEQYF. In DNA, the CDR3 is TGTGCCAGCAGAGTGTCCTACGAGCAGTACTTC.

V gene TRBV20-1 combines with J gene TRBJ1-2; the D gene is possibly TRBD1 (6 bases). The CDR3 contains 12 residues. Trimming removed 3 bases at V and 4 bases at J, with 9 bases between. Germline loops: CDR1 DFQATT, CDR2 SNEGSKA (reference sequence). The CDR3 here is CSASDRSYGYTF. CDR3 DNA sequence: TGCAGTGCTAGTGACAGGAGCTATGGCTACACCTTC.

V and J are TRBV12-3 or TRBV12-4 and TRBJ2-3; 8 positions match TRBD2. J lost 2 bases, V lost 0 bases, and 4 bases had no gene match. The length of the CDR3 is 16 residues. CDR3 nucleotides: TGTGCCAGCAGTTTAGCCCCACTAGCGGACACAGATACGCAGTATTTT. Encoded protein: CASSLAPLADTDTQYF.

This clonotype came up a few times. The gene calls are TRBV28 and TRBJ1-1; D not resolved. Deletions cut 3 bases from V and 5 bases from J, with 7 bases between. Germline values: CDR1 MDHEN, CDR2 SYDVKM. This CDR3 region has 12 residues. The CDR3 DNA reads as TGTGCCAGCAGTTTGACCGAAACTGAAGCTTTCTTT. It codes for CASSLTETEAFF.